The clone carrying this T cell receptor (beta chain) was observed many times. A junction end diverges from the germline sequence, so it may reflect a read error. CDR1 and CDR2 (germline): SSHAT, FNYEAQ (reference sequence). The CDR3 runs 15 residues. The source of the sample is a study of T cells in Graves' hyperthyroidism and ophthalmopathy. TCR beta CDR3 regions were amplified from RNA transcripts. The HTBI primer set drove a first-round RT-PCR of the TCR CDR3. TCRdb used MiXCR to reprocess the multiplex PCR reads, holding one entry per CDR3 protein. The sample carries 250,000 or so distinct CDR3 sequences, roughly 15% recorded once.

The clonotype comes from a woman aged 50 to 65 with Graves' hyperthyroidism that later progressed to Graves' ophthalmopathy. The specimen was blood. This chain links TRBV7-7 with TRBJ2-5; TRBD2 aligns across 10 bases. The CDR3 DNA reads TGTGCTAGCAGCCCCTTAGCGGGAGGCCAAGAGACCCAGTACTTC. It codes for CASSPLAGGQETQYF.